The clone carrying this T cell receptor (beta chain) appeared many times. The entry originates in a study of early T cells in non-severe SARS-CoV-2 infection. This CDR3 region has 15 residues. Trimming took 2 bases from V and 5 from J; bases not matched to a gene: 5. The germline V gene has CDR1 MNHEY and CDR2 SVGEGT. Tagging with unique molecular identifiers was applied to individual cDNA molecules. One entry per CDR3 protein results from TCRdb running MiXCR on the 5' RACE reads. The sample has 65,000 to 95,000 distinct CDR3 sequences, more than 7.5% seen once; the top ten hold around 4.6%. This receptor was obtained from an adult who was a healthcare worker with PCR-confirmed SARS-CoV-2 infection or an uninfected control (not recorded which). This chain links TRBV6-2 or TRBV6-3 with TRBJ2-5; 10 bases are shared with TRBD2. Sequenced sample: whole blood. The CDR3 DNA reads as TGTGCCAGCAGTTACGCTAGCGGGAGCGTTGAGACCCAGTACTTC. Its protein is CASSYASGSVETQYF.